A selection of T cell receptor beta chains follows, all from one sample in a study of technical replicates of blood from a few donors. Data came from immunoSEQ multiplex PCR; TCRdb stores just in-frame clones and leaves some out. The sample contains about 56,000 clones, just under 95% of which appear only once. Sequencing was performed on PBMCs. The receptors were sampled from a human donor in good health. Some clones in this sample may be carry-over from other donors' samples. The conserved cysteine and the conserved F or W are not part of the CDR3 here. A D gene is named only where the DNA matches it firmly.

d_gene	v_gene	CDR3aa
NA	TRBV20-1	SASSYNEQF
TRBD2	TRBV7-8	ASSWLAGGYNEQF
TRBD1	TRBV4-2	ASSQPTGTSSYEQY
NA	TRBV27	ASSPGLAPYEQY
NA	TRBV4-1	ASGQSGKYGYT
TRBD1	TRBV2	ASSAGTAGNTIY
NA	TRBV11-2	ASSPRGSTGYYGYT
TRBD1	TRBV5-1	ASSSNPGQGAYGANVLT
NA	TRBV9	ASSAQGVTIHEQY
NA	TRBV2	ASSGRRREKLF
NA	TRBV7-9	ASTTTGSYEQY
NA	TRBV7-6	ASSLDLTGEQF
TRBD1	TRBV4-3	ASSQGPGTGNEKLF
NA	TRBV30	AWSGGDYGYT
NA	TRBV7-8	ASSSSEMNTEAF
NA	TRBV7-6	ASSPGQSLYEQY
NA	TRBV9	ASNSDQGYQY